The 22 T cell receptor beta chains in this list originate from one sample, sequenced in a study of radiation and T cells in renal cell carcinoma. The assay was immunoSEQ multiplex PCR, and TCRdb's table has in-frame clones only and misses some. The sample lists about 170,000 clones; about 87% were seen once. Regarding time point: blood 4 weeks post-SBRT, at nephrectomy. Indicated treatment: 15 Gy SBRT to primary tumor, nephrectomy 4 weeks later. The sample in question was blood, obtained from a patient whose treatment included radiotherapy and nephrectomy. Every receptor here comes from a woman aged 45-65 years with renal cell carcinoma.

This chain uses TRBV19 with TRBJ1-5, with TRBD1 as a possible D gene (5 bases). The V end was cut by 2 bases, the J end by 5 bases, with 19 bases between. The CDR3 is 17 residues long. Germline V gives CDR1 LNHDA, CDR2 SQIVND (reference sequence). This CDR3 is CASSIRQGSNVDQPQHF. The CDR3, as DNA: TGTGCCAGTAGTATAAGGCAGGGATCTAATGTAGATCAGCCCCAGCATTTT.

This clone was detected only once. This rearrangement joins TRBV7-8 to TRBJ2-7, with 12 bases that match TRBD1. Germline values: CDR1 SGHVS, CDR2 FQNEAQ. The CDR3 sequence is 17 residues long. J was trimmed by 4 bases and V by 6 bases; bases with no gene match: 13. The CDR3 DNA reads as TGTGCCAGCAGGAAAACGGGACAGGGGGCGGCAGTTTACGAGCAGTACTTC. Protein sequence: CASRKTGQGAAVYEQYF.

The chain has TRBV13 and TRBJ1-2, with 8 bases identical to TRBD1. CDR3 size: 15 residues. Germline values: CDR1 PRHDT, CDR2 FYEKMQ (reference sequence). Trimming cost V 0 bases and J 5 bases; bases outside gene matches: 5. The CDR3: CASSLGGDRSYGYTF. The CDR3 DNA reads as TGTGCCAGCAGCTTAGGGGGGGACAGGTCATATGGCTACACCTTC.

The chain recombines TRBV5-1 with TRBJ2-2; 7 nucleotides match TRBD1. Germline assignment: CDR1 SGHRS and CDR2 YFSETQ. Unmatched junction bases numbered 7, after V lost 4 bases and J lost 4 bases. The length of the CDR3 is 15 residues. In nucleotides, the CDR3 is TGCGCCAGCAGCACCAGACAGGGTGGCACCGGGGAGCTGTTTTTT. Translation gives CASSTRQGGTGELFF. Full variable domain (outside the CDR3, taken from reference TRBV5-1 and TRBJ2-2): KAGVTQTPRYLIKTRGQQVTLSCSPISGHRSVSWYQQTPGQGLQFLFEYFSETQRNKGNFPGRFSGRQFSNSRSEMNVSTLELGDSALYLCASSTRQGGTGELFFGEGSRLTVL.

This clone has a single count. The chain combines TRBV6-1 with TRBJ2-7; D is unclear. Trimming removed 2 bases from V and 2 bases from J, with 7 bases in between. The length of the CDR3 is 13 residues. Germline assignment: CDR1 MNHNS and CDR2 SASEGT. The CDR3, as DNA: TGTGCCAGCAGTGAAAGGATAACCTACGAGCAGTACTTC. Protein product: CASSERITYEQYF.

Here the CDR3 DNA reads TGTGCCAGCAGCCCCTGGGACAGGGAGTACCAAGAGACCCAGTACTTC. Translating it yields CASSPWDREYQETQYF. The chain has TRBV9 and TRBJ2-5, with TRBD1 matching over 9 bases. CDR3 length: 16 residues. Germline CDR1 and CDR2: SGDLS and YYNGEE. The ends lost 4 bases at V and 0 bases at J; junction bases unmatched: 7.

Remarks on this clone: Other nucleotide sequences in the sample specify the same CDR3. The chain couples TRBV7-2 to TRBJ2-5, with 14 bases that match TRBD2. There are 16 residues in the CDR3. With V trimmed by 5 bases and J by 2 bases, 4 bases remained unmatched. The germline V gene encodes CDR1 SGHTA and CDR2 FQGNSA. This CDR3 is CASSVGTSGGQETQYF. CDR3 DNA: TGTGCCAGCAGCGTCGGGACTAGCGGGGGACAAGAGACCCAGTACTTC.

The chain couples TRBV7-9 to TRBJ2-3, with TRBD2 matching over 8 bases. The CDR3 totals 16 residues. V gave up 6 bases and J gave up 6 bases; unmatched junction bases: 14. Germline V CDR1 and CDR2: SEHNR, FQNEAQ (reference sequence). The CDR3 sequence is CASSPRPGGAGDTQYF. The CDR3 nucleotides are TGTGCCAGCAGTCCCCGACCGGGGGGGGCCGGGGATACGCAGTATTTT.

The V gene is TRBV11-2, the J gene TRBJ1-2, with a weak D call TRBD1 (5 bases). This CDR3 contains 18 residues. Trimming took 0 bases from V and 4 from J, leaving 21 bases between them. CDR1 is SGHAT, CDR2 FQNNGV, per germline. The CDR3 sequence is CASSLDYQGDFLIYGYTF. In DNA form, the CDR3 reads TGTGCCAGCAGCTTAGATTATCAAGGGGATTTCCTAATCTATGGCTACACCTTC.

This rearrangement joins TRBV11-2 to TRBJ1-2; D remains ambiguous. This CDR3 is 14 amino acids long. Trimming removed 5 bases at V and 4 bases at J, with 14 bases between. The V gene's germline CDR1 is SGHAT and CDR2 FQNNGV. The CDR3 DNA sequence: TGTGCCAGCAGCCCGTGGTCTACCCGCTATGGCTACACCTTC. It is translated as CASSPWSTRYGYTF.

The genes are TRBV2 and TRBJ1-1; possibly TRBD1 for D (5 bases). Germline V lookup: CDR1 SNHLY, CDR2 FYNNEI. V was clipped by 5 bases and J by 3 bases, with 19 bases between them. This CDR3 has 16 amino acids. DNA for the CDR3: TGTGCCAGCAGTCTTTCATGGGGCAGGGAAGACACTGAAGCTTTCTTT. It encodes CASSLSWGREDTEAFF.

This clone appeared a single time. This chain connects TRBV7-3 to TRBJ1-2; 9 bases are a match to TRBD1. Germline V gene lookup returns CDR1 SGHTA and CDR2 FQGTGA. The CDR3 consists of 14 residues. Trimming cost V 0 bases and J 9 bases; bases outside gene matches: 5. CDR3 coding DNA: TGTGCCAGCAGCTTAACGGACAGGGGAGGAAGCTACACCTTC. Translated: CASSLTDRGGSYTF.

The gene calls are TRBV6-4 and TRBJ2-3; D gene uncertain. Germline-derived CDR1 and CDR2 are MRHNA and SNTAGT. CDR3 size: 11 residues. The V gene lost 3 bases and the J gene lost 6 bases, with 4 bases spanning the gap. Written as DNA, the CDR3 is TGTGCCAGCAGTGATTTGGATACGCAGTATTTT. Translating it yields CASSDLDTQYF.

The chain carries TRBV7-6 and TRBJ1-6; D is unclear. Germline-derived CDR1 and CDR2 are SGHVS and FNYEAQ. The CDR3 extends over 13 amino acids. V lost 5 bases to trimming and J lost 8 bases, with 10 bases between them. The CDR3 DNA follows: TGTGCCAGCAGCCCCCTGGATGATTCACCCCTCCACTTT. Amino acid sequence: CASSPLDDSPLHF.

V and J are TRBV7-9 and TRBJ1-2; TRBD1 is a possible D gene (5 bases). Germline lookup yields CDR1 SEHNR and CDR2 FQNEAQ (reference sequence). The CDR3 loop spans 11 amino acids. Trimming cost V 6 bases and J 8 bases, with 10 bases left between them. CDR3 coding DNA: TGTGCCAGCAGTCTCCGGGGGGGCTACACCTTC. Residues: CASSLRGGYTF.

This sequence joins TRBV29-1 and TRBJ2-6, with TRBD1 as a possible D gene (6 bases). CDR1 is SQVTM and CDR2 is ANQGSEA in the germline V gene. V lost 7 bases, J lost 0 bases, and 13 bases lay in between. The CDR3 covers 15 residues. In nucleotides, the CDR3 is TGCAGCGCTTCGACAGGCGCCTCTGGGGCCAACGTCCTGACTTTC. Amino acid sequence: CSASTGASGANVLTF.

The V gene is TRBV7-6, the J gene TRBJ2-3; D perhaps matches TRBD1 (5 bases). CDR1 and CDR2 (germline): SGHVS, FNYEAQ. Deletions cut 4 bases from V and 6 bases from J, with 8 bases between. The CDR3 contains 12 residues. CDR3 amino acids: CASSYRIDTQYF. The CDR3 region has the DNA TGTGCCAGCAGCTACAGGATTGATACGCAGTATTTT.

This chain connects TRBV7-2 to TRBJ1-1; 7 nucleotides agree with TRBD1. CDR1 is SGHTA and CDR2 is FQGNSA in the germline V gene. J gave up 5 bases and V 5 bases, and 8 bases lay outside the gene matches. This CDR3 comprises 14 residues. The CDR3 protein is CASSRTGGRTEAFF. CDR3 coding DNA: TGTGCCAGCAGCCGGACAGGAGGAAGGACTGAAGCTTTCTTT.

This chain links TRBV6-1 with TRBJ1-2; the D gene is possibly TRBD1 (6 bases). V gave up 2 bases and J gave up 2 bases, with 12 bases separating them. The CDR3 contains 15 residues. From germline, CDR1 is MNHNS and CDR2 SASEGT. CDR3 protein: CASSESPDRNYGYTF. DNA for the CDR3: TGTGCCAGCAGTGAATCTCCTGACAGGAACTATGGCTACACCTTC.

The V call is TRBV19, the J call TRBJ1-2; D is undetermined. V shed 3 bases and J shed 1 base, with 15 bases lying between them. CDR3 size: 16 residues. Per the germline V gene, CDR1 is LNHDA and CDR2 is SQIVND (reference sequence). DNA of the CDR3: TGTGCCAGTAGTATGCCTCTGAGGGCCCGTAACTATGGCTACACCTTC. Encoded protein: CASSMPLRARNYGYTF.

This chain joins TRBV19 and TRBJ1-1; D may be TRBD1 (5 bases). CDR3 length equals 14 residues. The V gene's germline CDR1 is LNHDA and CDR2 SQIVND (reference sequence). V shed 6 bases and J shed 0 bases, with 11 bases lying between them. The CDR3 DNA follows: TGTGCCAGTAGCCTGGGACTCATGAACACTGAAGCTTTCTTT. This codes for CASSLGLMNTEAFF. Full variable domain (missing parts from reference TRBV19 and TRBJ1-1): DGGITQSPKYLFRKEGQNVTLSCEQNLNHDAMYWYRQDPGQGLRLIYYSQIVNDFQKGDIAEGYSVSREKKESFPLTVTSAQKNPTAFYLCASSLGLMNTEAFFGQGTRLTVV.

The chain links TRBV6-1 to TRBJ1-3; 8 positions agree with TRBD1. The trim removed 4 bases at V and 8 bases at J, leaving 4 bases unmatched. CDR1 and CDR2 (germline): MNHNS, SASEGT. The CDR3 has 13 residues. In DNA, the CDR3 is TGTGCCAGCAGTGGGACAGGGTGGGACACCATATATTTT. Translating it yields CASSGTGWDTIYF.